The text below deals with one TCR beta chain. Per germline, CDR1 MGHRA and CDR2 YSYEKL. V lost 3 bases to trimming and J lost 5 bases, with 11 bases between them. The CDR3 runs 13 residues. In the study's own analysis: Scientists estimated how many nucleated cells there were by amplifying reference gene primers. Only in-frame clones appear in the TCRdb table, and some are missing; sequencing was by immunoSEQ multiplex PCR. The DNA was the basis for D and trimming; V, J and clone size are from that table. In the table there are fewer than 100,000 clones, roughly four fifths of which are singletons. These data belong to a study of blood T cell repertoires in COVID-19. Study background: COVID-19 samples collected from the United States, Italy and Spain covered acute and convalescent phases. The cDNA or gDNA used as material had been derived from T cells, B-cell-depleted T cells, or PBMCs.

Sequences were obtained from peripheral blood. This chain joins TRBV4-1 and TRBJ2-7, with D uncertain. The sequence was collected from a man in his fifties with acute or convalescent COVID-19. This CDR3 reads CASSHLRRDEQYF. CDR3 nucleotides: TGCGCCAGCAGCCACCTTAGACGGGACGAGCAGTACTTC.